Listed below are T cell receptor beta chains from one sample, sequenced in a study of identical twins. TCRdb reanalysed the 5' RACE reads using MiXCR and keeps one entry per CDR3 protein. Of 1.5 million to 2 million distinct CDR3 sequences in the sample, under 35% were seen once. The source material was cord blood. Receptors originate from a newborn girl in good health. Each CDR3 is given with its conserved first and last residue. Expanded clones get a size class; other rows say once, few or many, or leave the size out.

V gene	J gene	clone size	CDR3 protein
TRBV27	TRBJ2-4	NA	CASSLSGTGNIQYF
TRBV5-1	TRBJ2-2	few	CASSPTHRSTGELFF
TRBV2	TRBJ2-5	NA	CASSGETGGLETQYF
TRBV14	TRBJ2-3	NA	CASSQVGGAFTDTQYF
TRBV6-5	TRBJ1-1	NA	CASSYPLTEAFF
TRBV9	NA	NA	CASGAGTRGYEQYF
TRBV27	TRBJ2-3	NA	CASSLSHLAEASTDTQYF
TRBV20-1	TRBJ1-5	NA	CSASVGDQPQHF
TRBV7-2	TRBJ2-7	few	CASSVTSGLASSYEQYF
TRBV7-9	TRBJ2-7	NA	CASSLARMSVVEQYF
TRBV29-1	TRBJ2-5	NA	CSGRGRADEQYF
TRBV29-1	TRBJ1-2	many	CSVVSPDPSQGPNYGYTF
TRBV20-1	TRBJ2-7	NA	CSAPVGRAYEQYF
TRBV10-3	TRBJ1-2	few	CAINLSGNYGYTF
TRBV20-1	TRBJ2-1	few	CSARVGRGPYNEQFF
TRBV6-1	TRBJ1-4	NA	CASTGTGANEKLFF
TRBV20-1	NA	NA	CSAREGGMPYEQYF
TRBV20-1	TRBJ2-3	few	CSAARGWMKTDTQYF
TRBV7-2	TRBJ2-1	NA	CASSLAPDSNEQFF
TRBV6-5	TRBJ1-4	few	CASSWTGGGTNEKLFF
TRBV10-3	TRBJ2-1	few	CAISESDSAHYNEQFF
TRBV24-1	TRBJ1-5	NA	CATSDSWTGRDQPQHF
TRBV27	TRBJ2-7	many	CASRPRQGSYEQYF
TRBV4-2	TRBJ2-7	few	CASSQAGGPYNEQYF
TRBV28	TRBJ2-7	many	CASSFGLARYEQYF
TRBV27	TRBJ1-5	few	CASSLNGRLNQPQHF
TRBV9	TRBJ2-3	few	CASDGSTDTQYF
TRBV6-2/TRBV6-3	TRBJ2-7	NA	CASRPRVLAGGNEQYF